Listed below are T cell receptor beta chains from one sample, sequenced in a study of blood T cell repertoires in COVID-19. Using immunoSEQ multiplex PCR, the repertoire was profiled, and TCRdb retains in-frame clones only, with some absent. The sample has about 120,000 clones, roughly 83% seen once. The material sequenced was peripheral blood. Receptor source: a man aged 30-40 years with acute or convalescent COVID-19. CDR3s include the opening cysteine and the closing phenylalanine or tryptophan. A D gene is named only where the DNA matches it firmly. Expanded clones are given a class, and other clones once, few, many or no size at all.

>.|TRBV6-2/TRBV6-3|.|TRBJ1-5
CASSKRADQPQHF
TGTGCCAGCAGTAAGAGAGCCGATCAGCCCCAGCATTTT
>.|TRBV6-5|.|TRBJ1-1
CASRGHQNTEAFF
TGTGCCAGCAGGGGACACCAGAACACTGAAGCTTTCTTT
>.|TRBV6-2/TRBV6-3|.|TRBJ1-5
CASSSVLDQPQHF
TGTGCCAGCAGTTCCGTACTAGATCAGCCCCAGCATTTT
>TRBD1|TRBV19|.|TRBJ2-1
CASSISGGEQFF
TGTGCCAGTAGTATATCAGGGGGAGAGCAGTTCTTC
>TRBD1|TRBV29-1|once|TRBJ2-3
CSVQGGTGAGDTQYF
TGCAGCGTCCAAGGGGGGACAGGGGCCGGGGATACGCAGTATTTT
>.|TRBV7-2|few|TRBJ1-3
CASSPRIGGSGNTIYF
TGTGCCAGCAGCCCCCGGATCGGAGGCTCTGGAAACACCATATATTTT
>TRBD1|TRBV6-2/TRBV6-3|.|TRBJ1-5
CASSPTRTGEQPQHF
TGTGCCAGCAGCCCAACCCGGACAGGAGAACAGCCCCAGCATTTT
>.|TRBV5-1|.|TRBJ1-2
CASSLASDRPYGYTF
TGCGCCAGCAGCTTGGCGAGTGACAGGCCTTATGGCTACACCTTC
>TRBD1|TRBV5-4|.|TRBJ1-1
CASSVAGTVNTEAFF
TGTGCCAGCAGCGTAGCCGGGACAGTGAACACTGAAGCTTTCTTT
>TRBD1|TRBV19|.|TRBJ1-2
CASSSRGPFYGYTF
TGTGCCAGTAGTAGCAGGGGGCCTTTCTATGGCTACACCTTC
>.|TRBV7-9|.|TRBJ2-1
CASRGVFYNEQFF
TGTGCCAGCCGGGGAGTTTTCTACAATGAGCAGTTCTTC
>.|TRBV13|.|TRBJ2-7
CASSPGRGDSYEQYF
TGTGCCAGCAGCCCAGGACGGGGTGACTCCTACGAGCAGTACTTC
>TRBD1|TRBV11-2|.|TRBJ2-7
CASTGTGGTYEQYF
TGTGCCAGCACCGGGACAGGCGGGACCTACGAGCAGTACTTC
>.|TRBV19|.|TRBJ1-5
CASSPDRNQPQHF
TGTGCCAGTAGTCCCGACAGAAATCAGCCCCAGCATTTT
>TRBD1|TRBV6-1|.|TRBJ1-1
CASSEGWTGNTEAFF
TGTGCCAGCAGTGAAGGGTGGACAGGTAACACTGAAGCTTTCTTT
>TRBD2|TRBV6-1|.|TRBJ2-5
CASSDVAGEETQYF
TGTGCCAGCAGTGATGTAGCGGGAGAAGAGACCCAGTACTTC
>.|TRBV6-5|.|TRBJ1-1
CASSYSDITATEAFF
TGTGCCAGCAGTTATTCCGACATAACGGCCACTGAAGCTTTCTTT
>.|TRBV3-1/TRBV3-2|once|TRBJ1-2
CASSQVGGYTF
TGTGCCAGCAGCCAAGTTGGCGGCTACACCTTC
>.|TRBV14|.|TRBJ2-2
CASSRGHNTGELFF
TGTGCCAGCAGCCGGGGACACAACACCGGGGAGCTGTTTTTT
>.|TRBV18|.|TRBJ2-6
CASSPGQEANVLTF
TGTGCCAGCTCCCCTGGACAAGAGGCCAACGTCCTGACTTTC
>.|TRBV18|.|TRBJ1-5
CASSRLGQDQPQHF
TGTGCCAGCTCACGTCTGGGACAAGATCAGCCCCAGCATTTT
>.|TRBV6-4|.|TRBJ2-2
CASSPSPDTGELFF
TGTGCCAGCAGCCCGAGCCCGGACACCGGGGAGCTGTTTTTT
>TRBD1|TRBV6-1|.|TRBJ1-6
CASSEGQQGAYNSPLHF
TGTGCCAGCAGTGAAGGGCAACAGGGGGCCTATAATTCACCCCTCCACTTT
>.|TRBV24-1|.|TRBJ1-5
CATSPGDSNQPQHF
TGTGCCACCAGTCCGGGAGATAGCAATCAGCCCCAGCATTTT
>TRBD1|TRBV6-5|.|TRBJ2-7
CASRRQGSYEQYF
TGTGCCAGCAGAAGACAGGGTTCCTACGAGCAGTACTTC